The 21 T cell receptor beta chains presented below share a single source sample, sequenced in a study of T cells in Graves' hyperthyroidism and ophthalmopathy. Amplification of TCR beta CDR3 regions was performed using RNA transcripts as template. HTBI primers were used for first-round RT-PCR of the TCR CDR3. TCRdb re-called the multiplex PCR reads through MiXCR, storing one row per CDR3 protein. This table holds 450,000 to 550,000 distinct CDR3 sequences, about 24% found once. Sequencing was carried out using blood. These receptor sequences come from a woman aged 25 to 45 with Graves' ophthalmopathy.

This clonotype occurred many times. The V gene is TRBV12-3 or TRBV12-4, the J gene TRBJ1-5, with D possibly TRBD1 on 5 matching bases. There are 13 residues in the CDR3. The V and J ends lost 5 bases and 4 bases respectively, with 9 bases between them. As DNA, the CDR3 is TGTGCCAGCAGTGGGGACCAAAATCAGCCCCAGCATTTT. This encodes CASSGDQNQPQHF.

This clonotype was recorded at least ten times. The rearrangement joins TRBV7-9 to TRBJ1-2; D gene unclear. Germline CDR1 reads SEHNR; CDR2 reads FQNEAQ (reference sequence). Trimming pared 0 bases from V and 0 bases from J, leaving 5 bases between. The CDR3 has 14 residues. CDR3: CASSLAGTNYGYTF. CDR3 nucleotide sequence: TGTGCCAGCAGCTTAGCCGGAACTAACTATGGCTACACCTTC.

CDR3 in amino acids: CASSQAGLEEVLGKNIQYF. The CDR3 region has the DNA TGTGCCAGCAGCCAAGCAGGACTGGAGGAGGTCTTGGGCAAAAACATTCAGTACTTC. The chain recombines TRBV4-2 with TRBJ2-4; perhaps TRBD2 as D (5 bases). Germline CDR1 is LGHNA and CDR2 is YNFKEQ. The CDR3 contains 19 residues. Trimming took 1 base from V and 3 from J, leaving 22 bases between them.

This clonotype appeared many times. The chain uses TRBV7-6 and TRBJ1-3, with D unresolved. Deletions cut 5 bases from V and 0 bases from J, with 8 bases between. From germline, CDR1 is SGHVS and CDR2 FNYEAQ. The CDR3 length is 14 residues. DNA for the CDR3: TGTGCCAGCAGCCGTACAGACTCTGGAAACACCATATATTTT. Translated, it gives CASSRTDSGNTIYF.

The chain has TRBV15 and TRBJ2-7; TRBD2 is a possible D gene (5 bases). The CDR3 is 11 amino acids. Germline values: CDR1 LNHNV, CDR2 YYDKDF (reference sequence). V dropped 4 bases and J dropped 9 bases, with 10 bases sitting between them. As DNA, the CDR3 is TGTGCCACCAGCACCGGGGAACCGCAGTACTTC. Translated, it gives CATSTGEPQYF.

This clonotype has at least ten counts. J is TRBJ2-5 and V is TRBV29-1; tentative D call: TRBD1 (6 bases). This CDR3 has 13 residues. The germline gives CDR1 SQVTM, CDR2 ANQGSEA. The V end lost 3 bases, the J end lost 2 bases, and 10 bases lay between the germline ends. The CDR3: CSVENRVQETQYF. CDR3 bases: TGCAGCGTTGAGAACAGGGTGCAAGAGACCCAGTACTTC.

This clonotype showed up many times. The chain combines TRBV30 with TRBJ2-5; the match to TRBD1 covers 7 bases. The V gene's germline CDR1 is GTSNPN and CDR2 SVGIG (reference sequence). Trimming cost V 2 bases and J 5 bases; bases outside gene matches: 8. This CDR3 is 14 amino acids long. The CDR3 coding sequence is TGTGCCTGGAGTATTCCCGACAGGGCTGAGACCCAGTACTTC. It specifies CAWSIPDRAETQYF.

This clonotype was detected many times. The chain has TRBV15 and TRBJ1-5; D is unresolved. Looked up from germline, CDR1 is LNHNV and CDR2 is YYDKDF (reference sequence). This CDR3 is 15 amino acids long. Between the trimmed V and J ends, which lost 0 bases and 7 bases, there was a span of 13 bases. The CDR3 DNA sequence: TGTGCCACCAGCAGAGATTCTTACGTCGGGCAGCCCCAGCATTTT. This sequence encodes CATSRDSYVGQPQHF. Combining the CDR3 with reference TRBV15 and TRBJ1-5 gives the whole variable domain DAMVIQNPRYQVTQFGKPVTLSCSQTLNHNVMYWYQQKSSQAPKLLFHYYDKDFNNEADTPDNFQSRRPNTSFCFLDIRSPGLGDTAMYLCATSRDSYVGQPQHFGDGTRLSIL.

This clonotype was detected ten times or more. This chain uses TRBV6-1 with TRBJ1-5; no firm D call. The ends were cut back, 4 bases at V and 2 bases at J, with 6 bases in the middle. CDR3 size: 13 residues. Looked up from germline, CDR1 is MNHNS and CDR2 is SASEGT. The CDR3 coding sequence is TGTGCCAGCAGTGGAGACGGCAATCAGCCCCAGCATTTT. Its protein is CASSGDGNQPQHF.

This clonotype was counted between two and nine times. This chain's CDR3 is CASRPGQGFHEQYF. Written as DNA, the CDR3 is TGTGCCAGCAGGCCAGGACAGGGTTTTCACGAGCAGTACTTC. This chain uses TRBV6-1 with TRBJ2-7, with 8 bases aligning to TRBD1. The CDR3 spans 14 residues. Germline lookup yields CDR1 MNHNS and CDR2 SASEGT. V was pared by 6 bases and J by 5 bases, with 9 bases of the junction left unmatched.

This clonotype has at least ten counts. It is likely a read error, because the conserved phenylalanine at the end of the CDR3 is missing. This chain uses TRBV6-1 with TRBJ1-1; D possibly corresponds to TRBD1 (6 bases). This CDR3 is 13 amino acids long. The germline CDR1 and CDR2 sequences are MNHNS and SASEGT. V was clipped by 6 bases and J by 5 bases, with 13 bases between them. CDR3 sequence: CASRKTGGTEAFY. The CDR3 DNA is TGTGCCAGCAGGAAGACAGGAGGAACTGAAGCTTTCTAT.

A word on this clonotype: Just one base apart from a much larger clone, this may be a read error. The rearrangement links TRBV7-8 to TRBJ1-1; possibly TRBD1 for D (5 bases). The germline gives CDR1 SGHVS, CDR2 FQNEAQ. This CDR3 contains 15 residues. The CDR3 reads CASSLAWGPNTEALF. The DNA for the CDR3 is TGTGCCAGCAGCTTAGCTTGGGGACCGAACACTGAAGCTCTCTTT.

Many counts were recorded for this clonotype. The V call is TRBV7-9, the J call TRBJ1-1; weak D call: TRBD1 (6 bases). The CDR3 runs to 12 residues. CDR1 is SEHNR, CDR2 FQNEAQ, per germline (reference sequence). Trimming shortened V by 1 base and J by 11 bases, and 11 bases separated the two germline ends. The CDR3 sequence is CASSLGQDRAFF. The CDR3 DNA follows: TGTGCCAGCAGCTTAGGACAGGATCGGGCTTTCTTT.

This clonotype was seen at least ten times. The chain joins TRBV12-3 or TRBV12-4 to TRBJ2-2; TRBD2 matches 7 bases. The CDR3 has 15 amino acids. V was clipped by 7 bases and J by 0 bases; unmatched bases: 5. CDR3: CASTPGGANTGELFF. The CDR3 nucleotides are TGTGCCAGCACCCCGGGGGGAGCGAACACCGGGGAGCTGTTTTTT.

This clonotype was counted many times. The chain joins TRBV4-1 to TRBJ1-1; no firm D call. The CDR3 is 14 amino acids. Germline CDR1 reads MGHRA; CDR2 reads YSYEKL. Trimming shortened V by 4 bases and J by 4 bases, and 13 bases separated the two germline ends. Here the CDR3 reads CASSPAASGTEAFF. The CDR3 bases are TGCGCCAGCAGCCCCGCGGCCTCAGGCACTGAAGCTTTCTTT.

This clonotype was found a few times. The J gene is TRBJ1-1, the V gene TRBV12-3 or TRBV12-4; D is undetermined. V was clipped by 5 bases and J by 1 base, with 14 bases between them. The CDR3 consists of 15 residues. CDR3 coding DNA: TGTGCCAGCAGTCCCCTCCCCCGGCGGAACACTGAAGCTTTCTTT. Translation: CASSPLPRRNTEAFF.

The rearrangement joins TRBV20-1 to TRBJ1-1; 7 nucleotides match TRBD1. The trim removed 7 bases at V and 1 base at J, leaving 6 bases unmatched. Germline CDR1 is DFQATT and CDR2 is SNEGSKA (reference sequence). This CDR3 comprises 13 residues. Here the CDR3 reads CSERGRGNTEAFF. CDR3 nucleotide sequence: TGCAGTGAGAGGGGGCGGGGGAACACTGAAGCTTTCTTT.

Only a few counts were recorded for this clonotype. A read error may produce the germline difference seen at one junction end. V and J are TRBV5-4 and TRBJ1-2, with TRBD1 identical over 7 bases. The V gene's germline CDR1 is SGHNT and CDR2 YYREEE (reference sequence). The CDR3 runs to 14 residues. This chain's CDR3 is CASSPGDSNYGHTF. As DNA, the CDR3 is TGTGCCAGCAGCCCGGGGGACAGCAACTATGGCCACACCTTC.

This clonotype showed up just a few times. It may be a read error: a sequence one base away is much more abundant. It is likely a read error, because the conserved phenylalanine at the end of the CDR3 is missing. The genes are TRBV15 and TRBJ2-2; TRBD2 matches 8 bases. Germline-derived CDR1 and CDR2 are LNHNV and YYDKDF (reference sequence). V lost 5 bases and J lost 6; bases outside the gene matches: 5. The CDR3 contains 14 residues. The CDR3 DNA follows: TGTGCCACCAGCCCGGGGGGGCAATCCGGGGAGCTGTTTTTG. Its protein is CATSPGGQSGELFL.

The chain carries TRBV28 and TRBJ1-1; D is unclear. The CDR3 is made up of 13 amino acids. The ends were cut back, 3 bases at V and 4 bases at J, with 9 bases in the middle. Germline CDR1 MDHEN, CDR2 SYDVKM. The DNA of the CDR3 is TGTGCCAGCAGTTTCCAGTGGGCCACTGAAGCTTTCTTT. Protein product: CASSFQWATEAFF. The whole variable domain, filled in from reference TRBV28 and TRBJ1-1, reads DVKVTQSSRYLVKRTGEKVFLECVQDMDHENMFWYRQDPGLGLRLIYFSYDVKMKEKGDIPEGYSVSREKKERFSLILESASTNQTSMYLCASSFQWATEAFFGQGTRLTVV.

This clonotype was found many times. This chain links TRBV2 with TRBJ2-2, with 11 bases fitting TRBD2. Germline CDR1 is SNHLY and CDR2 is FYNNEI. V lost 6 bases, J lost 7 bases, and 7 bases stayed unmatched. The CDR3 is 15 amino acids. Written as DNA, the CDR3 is TGTGCCAGCAGCGTACTAGCGGGGGCTATCGGGGAGCTGTTTTTT. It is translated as CASSVLAGAIGELFF.